These T cell receptor beta chains were read from a single sample in a study of metastatic and nonmetastatic thyroid tumors. TCRdb re-called the PCR reads via MiXCR. The sample contains around 26,000 clones, roughly a fifth of which appear only once. The sequenced sample consisted of blood. The source is a male donor with papillary thyroid cancer or a benign thyroid nodule (not recorded which). Some clones in this sample may be carry-over from other donors' samples. Each CDR3 is given with its conserved first and last residue. The D gene is left open where the match is weak. Clone size is not always given. Where it is, it says once, few, many or a class for expanded clones.

>TRBJ2-4|TRBD2|few|TRBV6-1
TGTGCCAGCAGCGGCGGGGGGCCAAACATTCAGTACTTC
CASSGGGPNIQYF
>TRBJ1-2|NA|NA|TRBV4-1
TGCGCCAGCAGCCAAGACAGTAACTATGGCTACACCTTC
CASSQDSNYGYTF
>TRBJ1-2|NA|NA|TRBV5-6
TGTGCCAGCAGCTTGGCGAGGAAACCATTCTATGGCTACACCTTC
CASSLARKPFYGYTF
>TRBJ2-2|TRBD1|NA|TRBV11-2
TGTGCCAGCAGCCGGGCACAGGGGACCGGGGAGCTGTTTTTT
CASSRAQGTGELFF
>TRBJ2-7|TRBD2|medium-sized|TRBV6-2/TRBV6-3
TGTGCCAGCAGTTACGCTCGGACTAGCGGGAGGTACTCCTACGAGCAGTACTTC
CASSYARTSGRYSYEQYF
>TRBJ1-2|NA|NA|TRBV5-5
TGTGCCAGCAGCTTGGTAGGGCAGCTCTATGGCTACACCTTC
CASSLVGQLYGYTF
>TRBJ1-1|NA|few|TRBV28
TGTGCGGGGGGGTATACTGAAGCTTTCTTT
CAGGYTEAFF
>TRBJ1-5|NA|NA|TRBV20-1
TGCAGTGCTAGTTTTCTAGGGGCTCAACAGCCCCAGCATTTT
CSASFLGAQQPQHF
>TRBJ1-6|TRBD1|many|TRBV5-6
TGTGCCAGCAGCTTACGACAGGGATTGGATTCACCCCTCCACTTT
CASSLRQGLDSPLHF
>TRBJ2-7|TRBD2|many|TRBV5-6
TGTGCCAGCAGCGGGAGGCGGGGGGAGCGGGAGCAGTACTTC
CASSGRRGEREQYF
>TRBJ2-3|NA|many|TRBV5-6
TGTGCCAGCAGTTCCGACAGAGCAGATACGCAGTATTTT
CASSSDRADTQYF
>TRBJ1-3|NA|many|TRBV5-5
TGTGCCAGCAGCTTGGGGACAGCGAGCTCTGGAAACACCATATATTTT
CASSLGTASSGNTIYF
>TRBJ2-7|TRBD1|NA|TRBV30
TGTGCCTGGATTGCCGGGACAGCCTCCTACGAGCAGTACTTC
CAWIAGTASYEQYF
>TRBJ1-6|NA|many|TRBV5-1
TGCGCCAGCAGCCCCAGAGACTCCTATAATTCACCCCTCCACTTT
CASSPRDSYNSPLHF
>TRBJ2-3|TRBD2|NA|TRBV12-3/TRBV12-4
TGTGCCAGCGTTTCGTTAGCGGGGGGATACACAGATACGCAGTATTTT
CASVSLAGGYTDTQYF